The 30 T cell receptor beta chains given below trace back to one sample, sequenced in a study of early T cells in non-severe SARS-CoV-2 infection. TCRdb processed the 5' RACE reads anew with MiXCR; each CDR3 protein has one entry. The profile shows 51,000 or so distinct CDR3 sequences, approximately 9.9% of them singletons. The sample comprised whole blood. These receptors came from an adult who was a healthcare worker with PCR-confirmed SARS-CoV-2 infection or an uninfected control (not recorded which).

This clonotype was picked up many times. This sequence joins TRBV7-2 and TRBJ2-7; 7 nucleotides align to TRBD2. V trimming: 8 bases; J trimming: 4 bases; junction bases outside the gene matches: 8. The CDR3 is 13 amino acids. Germline assignment: CDR1 SGHTA and CDR2 FQGNSA. The CDR3 protein is CASGPRRGYEQYF. CDR3 nucleotide sequence: TGTGCCAGCGGACCGCGGCGGGGGTACGAGCAGTACTTC.

Many counts were recorded for this clonotype. This chain joins TRBV15 and TRBJ2-7; 7 nucleotides agree with TRBD2. V lost 0 bases and J lost 5; bases outside the gene matches: 7. This CDR3 has 15 amino acids. The germline V gene encodes CDR1 LNHNV and CDR2 YYDKDF (reference sequence). This chain's CDR3 is CATSRDWGLPDEQYF. The CDR3 DNA reads as TGTGCCACCAGCAGAGATTGGGGACTACCGGACGAGCAGTACTTC. Looking up the rest from reference TRBV15 and TRBJ2-7 gives the full variable domain: DAMVIQNPRYQVTQFGKPVTLSCSQTLNHNVMYWYQQKSSQAPKLLFHYYDKDFNNEADTPDNFQSRRPNTSFCFLDIRSPGLGDTAMYLCATSRDWGLPDEQYFGPGTRLTVT.

In its sample, this clonotype was seen many times. The V call is TRBV19, the J call TRBJ1-2; D unclear. There are 12 residues in the CDR3. The ends were cut back, 6 bases at V and 8 bases at J, with 13 bases in the middle. CDR1 LNHDA and CDR2 SQIVND come from the germline V gene (reference sequence). Here the CDR3 reads CASRVWSGGYTF. CDR3 nucleotides: TGTGCCAGTAGAGTCTGGTCTGGGGGCTACACCTTC.

The table lists this clonotype with many counts. This chain links TRBV11-2 with TRBJ2-1; D is undetermined. The CDR3 extends over 15 amino acids. Trimming stripped 1 base from V and 3 bases from J, with 10 bases between. Germline V gene sequence: CDR1 SGHAT, CDR2 FQNNGV. The CDR3 region has the DNA TGTGCCAGCAGCTTAGTAAGAACTTACTACAATGAGCAGTTCTTC. Residues: CASSLVRTYYNEQFF. The full variable domain, rest sourced from reference TRBV11-2 and TRBJ2-1, is EAGVAQSPRYKIIEKRQSVAFWCNPISGHATLYWYQQILGQGPKLLIQFQNNGVVDDSQLPKDRFSAERLKGVDSTLKIQPAKLEDSAVYLCASSLVRTYYNEQFFGPGTRLTVL.

CDR3 bases: TGTGCCAGCAGCTTAGATCTCAACAATGAGCAGTTCTTC. This translates into CASSLDLNNEQFF. The chain couples TRBV11-2 to TRBJ2-1, with D unresolved. The length of the CDR3 is 13 residues. V lost 0 bases to trimming and J lost 5 bases, with 5 bases between them. From germline, CDR1 is SGHAT and CDR2 FQNNGV. Using reference TRBV11-2 and TRBJ2-1 for the parts outside the CDR3, the full variable domain is EAGVAQSPRYKIIEKRQSVAFWCNPISGHATLYWYQQILGQGPKLLIQFQNNGVVDDSQLPKDRFSAERLKGVDSTLKIQPAKLEDSAVYLCASSLDLNNEQFFGPGTRLTVL.

The sample holds a few counts of this clonotype. V gene TRBV3-1 combines with J gene TRBJ1-6; D is unresolved. Per the germline V gene, CDR1 is LGHDT and CDR2 is YNNKEL (reference sequence). V was trimmed by 4 bases and J by 8 bases, leaving 9 bases between them. The CDR3 is 13 residues long. CDR3 nucleotide sequence: TGTGCCAGCAGCCTAACTTACGATTCACCCCTCCACTTT. Encoded protein: CASSLTYDSPLHF.

This clonotype was picked up many times. V gene TRBV4-3 combines with J gene TRBJ2-1; 12 bases line up with TRBD2. The junction had 7 bases not matched to a gene; V was cut back by 2 bases and J by 8 bases. The germline gives CDR1 LGHNA, CDR2 YSLEER. This CDR3 spans 16 amino acids. CDR3 region: CASSQTSSGGAYEQFF. DNA of the CDR3: TGCGCCAGCAGCCAAACTTCTAGCGGGGGGGCCTATGAGCAGTTCTTC.

This clonotype was recorded at least ten times. The chain has TRBV25-1 and TRBJ1-4; the D gene is possibly TRBD1 (5 bases). Trimming left V 4 bases short and J 8 bases short, with 17 bases between. Germline V gives CDR1 MGHDK, CDR2 SYGVNS. The CDR3 has 15 residues. CDR3 coding DNA: TGTGCCAGCAGTGGATACAGACCAGGGAAGGAAAAACTGTTTTTT. Translating it yields CASSGYRPGKEKLFF.

This clonotype has a count of ten or more. V gene TRBV7-2 combines with J gene TRBJ2-2, with a tentative D call TRBD2 (5 bases). This CDR3 is built from 15 residues. Trimming removed 2 bases from V and 6 bases from J, with 13 bases in between. Germline V gene sequence: CDR1 SGHTA, CDR2 FQGNSA. The CDR3 DNA reads as TGTGCCAGCAGCTTAACGGCTAGCCTTGCCGGGGAGCTGTTTTTT. Amino acids: CASSLTASLAGELFF.

This clonotype has only a few counts. The CDR3 protein is CASSSQGRDTEAFF. The CDR3 DNA sequence: TGTGCCAGCAGCTCACAGGGTCGCGACACTGAAGCTTTCTTT. V gene TRBV11-3 combines with J gene TRBJ1-1, with D maybe TRBD1 (6 bases). Deletions cut 4 bases from V and 3 bases from J, with 12 bases between. Germline CDR1 and CDR2: SGHNT and YENEEA. The CDR3 covers 14 residues.

The sample holds many counts of this clonotype. This chain uses TRBV29-1 with TRBJ2-2; weak D call: TRBD1 (5 bases). The CDR3 covers 13 residues. V gave up 5 bases and J gave up 3 bases, with 10 bases separating them. The germline gives CDR1 SQVTM, CDR2 ANQGSEA. CDR3: CSVSGFYTGELFF. CDR3 bases: TGCAGCGTTTCAGGGTTTTACACCGGGGAGCTGTTTTTT.

The chain uses TRBV21-1 and TRBJ2-7; the DNA was not compared with TRBD1, the D call given in the table. TRBV21-1 is listed as a pseudogene. CDR3 length: 15 residues. CDR3 sequence: CASSIRGRGSVEQYF. The CDR3 DNA sequence: TGTGCCAGCAGCATTCGGGGCAGGGGAAGTGTCGAGCAGTACTTC.

This clonotype came up many times. CDR3 loop: CAITPGEAETQYF. The CDR3, as DNA: TGTGCCATCACACCTGGGGAGGCTGAGACCCAGTACTTC. V gene TRBV10-3 combines with J gene TRBJ2-5, with D possibly being TRBD2 (6 bases). The CDR3 loop spans 13 amino acids. Between the trimmed V and J ends, which lost 7 bases and 5 bases, there was a span of 14 bases. The germline V gene has CDR1 ENHRY and CDR2 SYGVKD.

The rearrangement uses TRBV30 and TRBJ2-5; D remains unclear. This CDR3 spans 13 amino acids. Germline V CDR1 and CDR2: GTSNPN, SVGIG (reference sequence). V lost 0 bases, J lost 1 base, and 6 bases lay in between. CDR3 region: CAWSVDAQETQYF. CDR3 bases: TGTGCCTGGAGTGTCGACGCCCAAGAGACCCAGTACTTC.

This clonotype has only a few counts. The chain couples TRBV4-3 to TRBJ1-1; D is perhaps TRBD1 (5 bases). Deletions cut 3 bases from V and 1 base from J, with 15 bases between. Per the germline V gene, CDR1 is LGHNA and CDR2 is YSLEER. This CDR3 has 16 residues. CDR3 sequence: CASSQAPGRTNTEAFF. The CDR3 nucleotides are TGCGCCAGCAGCCAGGCTCCGGGACGGACGAACACTGAAGCTTTCTTT.

The chain has TRBV6-2 or TRBV6-3 and TRBJ2-1; 11 bases are shared with TRBD2. This CDR3 is 12 amino acids long. V lost 10 bases to trimming and J lost 7 bases; unmatched junction nucleotides: 3. Germline lookup yields CDR1 MNHEY and CDR2 SVGEGT. The CDR3 DNA follows: TGTGCCACGGGACTAGCGGATAATGAGCAGTTCTTC. Translation: CATGLADNEQFF.

This clonotype was observed many times. This sequence joins TRBV7-3 and TRBJ1-1; maybe TRBD1 (5 bases). V dropped 4 bases and J dropped 11 bases, with 17 bases sitting between them. CDR1 and CDR2 (germline): SGHTA, FQGTGA. The CDR3 length is 13 residues. CDR3 coding DNA: TGTGCCAGCAGCTCCGAACACGGGGGTTGGGCTTTCTTT. It is translated as CASSSEHGGWAFF.

The V gene is TRBV5-8, the J gene TRBJ2-5; no clear D gene. The V end lost 4 bases, the J end lost 0 bases, and 10 bases lay between the germline ends. Germline CDR1 SGHTS, CDR2 YDEGEE. The CDR3 length is 14 residues. The CDR3 DNA follows: TGTGCCAGCAGCCTATACTTGTACCAAGAGACCCAGTACTTC. The encoded protein is CASSLYLYQETQYF.

This clonotype occurred a few times. The chain uses TRBV29-1 and TRBJ2-3, with TRBD2 matching over 9 bases. The junction had 5 bases not matched to a gene; V was cut back by 2 bases and J by 5 bases. Germline CDR1 and CDR2: SQVTM and ANQGSEA. This CDR3 has 14 amino acids. Here the CDR3 reads CSVELAGDIDTQYF. The CDR3 DNA reads as TGCAGCGTTGAATTAGCGGGAGATATAGATACGCAGTATTTT.

The chain links TRBV11-2 to TRBJ1-6; the D is unclear. The CDR3 extends over 12 amino acids. V was cut by 8 bases and J by 9 bases, with 11 bases left in between. Germline loops: CDR1 SGHAT, CDR2 FQNNGV. The CDR3 nucleotides read TGTGCCAGCCGACAACTTTCTTCACCCCTCCACTTT. The encoded protein is CASRQLSSPLHF.

The J gene is TRBJ2-3, the V gene TRBV11-3; 8 positions match TRBD1. CDR3 size: 15 residues. Looked up from germline, CDR1 is SGHNT and CDR2 is YENEEA. Trimming cost V 5 bases and J 0 bases; bases outside gene matches: 4. The CDR3 protein is CASSRRQGSTDTQYF. As DNA, the CDR3 is TGTGCCAGCAGCCGTCGACAGGGGAGCACAGATACGCAGTATTTT.

The sample holds a few counts of this clonotype. The genes are TRBV20-1 and TRBJ2-1; D possibly corresponds to TRBD1 (5 bases). CDR1 DFQATT and CDR2 SNEGSKA come from the germline V gene (reference sequence). The CDR3 is 11 amino acids. V shed 4 bases and J shed 5 bases, with 6 bases lying between them. In DNA, the CDR3 is TGCAGTGCTAAAGGGGACAATGAGCAGTTCTTC. Its translation is CSAKGDNEQFF.

V and J are TRBV6-2 or TRBV6-3 and TRBJ2-2, with TRBD1 matching over 10 bases. V shed 6 bases and J 3 bases; nucleotides not matched to a gene: 10. Germline CDR1 MNHEY, CDR2 SVGEGT. The CDR3 covers 17 residues. This CDR3 reads CASSPGVGTGDTGELFF. The CDR3 DNA reads as TGTGCCAGCAGCCCCGGGGTCGGGACAGGGGACACCGGGGAGCTGTTTTTT.

This rearrangement joins TRBV9 to TRBJ2-7, with 11 bases matching TRBD1. CDR1 and CDR2 from the germline V gene are SGDLS and YYNGEE. V was pared by 4 bases and J by 4 bases, with 7 bases of the junction left unmatched. The CDR3 runs to 15 residues. This chain's CDR3 is CASSMGQGERYEQYF. Written as DNA, the CDR3 is TGTGCCAGCAGCATGGGACAGGGGGAGAGGTACGAGCAGTACTTC.

In this sample, this clonotype turned up a few times. This chain uses TRBV20-1 with TRBJ1-1; 7 nucleotides agree with TRBD1. V shed 1 base and J 10 bases; nucleotides not matched to a gene: 12. The length of the CDR3 is 14 residues. Germline assignment: CDR1 DFQATT and CDR2 SNEGSKA (reference sequence). In nucleotides, the CDR3 is TGCAGTGCTAGAGCTCCAGGGCAGGGGGTCGGAGCTTTCTTT. This encodes CSARAPGQGVGAFF.

This clonotype was seen many times. The chain combines TRBV7-9 with TRBJ2-7; D not certain. Germline CDR1 is SEHNR and CDR2 is FQNEAQ (reference sequence). The V and J ends lost 2 bases and 5 bases respectively, with 4 bases between them. CDR3 size: 11 residues. CDR3 sequence (DNA): TGTGCCAGCAGCTTATTCGACGAGCAGTACTTC. Its protein product is CASSLFDEQYF.

This clonotype was counted a few times. This sequence joins TRBV2 and TRBJ1-4; possible D gene TRBD1, 6 bases. Trimming took off 11 bases at V and 6 bases at J, with 13 bases between the two ends. From germline, CDR1 is SNHLY and CDR2 FYNNEI. This CDR3 is 12 amino acids long. CDR3 nucleotides: TGTGCCGGGGGCGTAGGTGATGAAAAACTGTTTTTT. Amino acid sequence: CAGGVGDEKLFF.

This clonotype was observed a handful of times. This sequence joins TRBV29-1 and TRBJ2-7, with 9 nucleotides matching TRBD2. V trimming: 4 bases; J trimming: 6 bases; junction bases outside the gene matches: 10. This CDR3 comprises 14 residues. The germline gives CDR1 SQVTM, CDR2 ANQGSEA. CDR3 protein: CSVAAGTSKGEQYF. CDR3 nucleotides: TGCAGCGTTGCAGCCGGGACTAGCAAAGGCGAGCAGTACTTC.

The chain carries TRBV28 and TRBJ1-4; no firm D call. The CDR3 runs 12 residues. Per germline, CDR1 MDHEN and CDR2 SYDVKM. Written as DNA, the CDR3 is TGTGTCACTTCTTGGCTCAGAAAAAAACTGTTTTTT. It codes for CVTSWLRKKLFF. The entire variable domain, with the rest obtained from reference TRBV28 and TRBJ1-4, is as follows: DVKVTQSSRYLVKRTGEKVFLECVQDMDHENMFWYRQDPGLGLRLIYFSYDVKMKEKGDIPEGYSVSREKKERFSLILESASTNQTSMYLCVTSWLRKKLFFGSGTQLSVL.

This clonotype was recorded many times. This chain links TRBV7-2 with TRBJ2-3; a weak D match, TRBD2 (5 bases). Germline CDR1 and CDR2: SGHTA and FQGNSA. With 6 bases removed from V and 3 bases from J, the gap between germline ends came to 19 bases. The CDR3 runs 16 residues. CDR3 nucleotides: TGTGCCAGCAGTCGCAATCCGGGATCAGGAACAGATACGCAGTATTTT. It is translated as CASSRNPGSGTDTQYF.